This TCR beta chain originates from a study of T cell repertoires in ileal Crohn's disease. This clone was seen only a few times. Antigen specificity is unknown. Study-level findings and limits: Compared with non-smokers, active smokers at surgery showed more clonal expansions. The median delay to postoperative endoscopy was about 6.9 months. Every patient over 26.8% clonality showed endoscopic recurrence.

Time point indicated: neoterminal ileum biopsy at postoperative endoscopy, about 6 months after surgery. Profiled with immunoSEQ multiplex PCR; TCRdb holds only in-frame clones, not every one. The sample includes about 12,000 clones, around 86% seen only once; the top ten take under 13%. V lost 5 bases, J lost 6 bases, and 16 bases stayed unmatched. The CDR3 contains 17 residues. Per the germline V gene, CDR1 is SEHNR and CDR2 is FQNEAQ (reference sequence). What was sequenced was ileal tissue. The sequence derives from an adult with Crohn's disease. V usage is TRBV7-9 and J usage is TRBJ2-1, with 7 bases identical to TRBD2. CDR3 sequence reads: CASSENYGGGSGNEQFF. The CDR3 DNA reads as TGTGCCAGCAGCGAAAACTACGGTGGCGGGAGTGGCAATGAGCAGTTCTTC. Filled out from reference TRBV7-9 and TRBJ2-1, the complete variable domain reads DTGVSQNPRHKITKRGQNVTFRCDPISEHNRLYWYRQTLGQGPEFLTYFQNEAQLEKSRLLSDRFSAERPKGSFSTLEIQRTEQGDSAMYLCASSENYGGGSGNEQFFGPGTRLTVL.